This record looks at one T cell receptor (beta chain) sequence and its context. Data came from immunoSEQ multiplex PCR; TCRdb stores just in-frame clones and leaves some out. The data show roughly 430,000 clones, with roughly 86% seen just once and more than 2% held by the top ten. Recruits, aged about 18 to 89 years, lived in approximately 26 US areas. Cohorts were determined from participant-reported clinical history. This sample is part of a study of blood T cell repertoires in COVID-19. V was clipped by 7 bases and J by 8 bases; unmatched bases: 15. The CDR3 has 16 amino acids. The germline V gene encodes CDR1 LNHDA and CDR2 SQIVND (reference sequence).

J is TRBJ2-2 and V is TRBV19; 8 bases line up with TRBD1. Specimen: PBMCs or T cells enriched from blood (not recorded which). The receptor was derived from a woman in her forties with acute COVID-19. The CDR3 coding sequence is TGTGCCAGTACCGCACTCGACAGGGGCCCGGGTGGGGAGCTGTTTTTT. This encodes CASTALDRGPGGELFF.